The clone carrying this TCR beta chain was seen a few times. The antigen is not known. A read error may be the cause here, since a much bigger clone is one base away. Reliance was placed on clinical symptoms, serum thyroxine, TRAb, thyroid ultrasound and orbital computed tomography for diagnosis. Amplified material comprised TCR beta CDR3 regions derived from RNA transcripts. HTBI primers primed a first-round RT-PCR, and a second-round multiplex PCR followed. Each CDR3 protein is one row after TCRdb ran MiXCR on the multiplex PCR reads. The profile covers about 1.2 million distinct CDR3 sequences, with 35% to 40% appearing a single time and around 10% taken by the ten largest. This entry comes from a study of Graves' ophthalmopathy and Graves' hyperthyroidism. The CDR3 runs 14 residues. Germline loops: CDR1 SGHTA, CDR2 FQGNSA. Points from the study as a whole: The majority of expanded thyroid clonotypes above 0.001 frequency also occurred in blood.

The sample consisted of peripheral blood or thyroid tissue (not recorded which). The chain has TRBV7-2 and TRBJ1-1; D call uncertain. The TCR comes from an adult man with Graves' hyperthyroidism. The CDR3 protein is CVSSQDIPNTEAFF. The CDR3 DNA is TGTGTCAGCAGCCAAGACATCCCGAACACTGAAGCTTTCTTT. The full variable domain, in which reference TRBV7-2 and TRBJ1-1 provide the parts outside the CDR3, is GAGVSQSPSNKVTEKGKDVELRCDPISGHTALYWYRQSLGQGLEFLIYFQGNSAPDKSGLPSDRFSAERTGGSVSTLTIQRTQQEDSAVYLCVSSQDIPNTEAFFGQGTRLTVV.